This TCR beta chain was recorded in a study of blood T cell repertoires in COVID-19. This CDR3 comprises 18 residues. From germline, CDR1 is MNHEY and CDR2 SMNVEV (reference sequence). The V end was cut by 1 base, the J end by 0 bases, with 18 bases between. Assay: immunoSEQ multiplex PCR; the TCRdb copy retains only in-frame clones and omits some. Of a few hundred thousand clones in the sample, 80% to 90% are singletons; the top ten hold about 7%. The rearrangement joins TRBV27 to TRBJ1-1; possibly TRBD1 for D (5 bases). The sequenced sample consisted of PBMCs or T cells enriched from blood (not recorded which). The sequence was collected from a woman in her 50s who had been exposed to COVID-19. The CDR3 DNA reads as TGTGCCAGCAGTTTATTGAGAACAGGACGTTTGATGAACACTGAAGCTTTCTTT. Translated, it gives CASSLLRTGRLMNTEAFF.